This T cell receptor beta chain appears in the sequencing data of a study of blood T cell repertoires in COVID-19. Repertoires were generated with immunoSEQ multiplex PCR, while TCRdb's copy carries only in-frame clones and drops some. In the table there are roughly 250,000 clones, under 95% of which are singletons. The germline V gene has CDR1 MNHEY and CDR2 SVGAGI. There are 14 residues in the CDR3. V was clipped by 5 bases and J by 4 bases; unmatched bases: 6. Specimen: PBMCs or T cells enriched from blood (not recorded which). This chain uses TRBV6-5 with TRBJ2-3, with TRBD2 matching over 7 bases. The receptor was derived from a woman aged 18 to 35 who had recovered from COVID-19. The DNA of the CDR3 is TGTGCCAGCAGTCGCGGGACTAAGGCAGATACGCAGTATTTT. This translates into CASSRGTKADTQYF.